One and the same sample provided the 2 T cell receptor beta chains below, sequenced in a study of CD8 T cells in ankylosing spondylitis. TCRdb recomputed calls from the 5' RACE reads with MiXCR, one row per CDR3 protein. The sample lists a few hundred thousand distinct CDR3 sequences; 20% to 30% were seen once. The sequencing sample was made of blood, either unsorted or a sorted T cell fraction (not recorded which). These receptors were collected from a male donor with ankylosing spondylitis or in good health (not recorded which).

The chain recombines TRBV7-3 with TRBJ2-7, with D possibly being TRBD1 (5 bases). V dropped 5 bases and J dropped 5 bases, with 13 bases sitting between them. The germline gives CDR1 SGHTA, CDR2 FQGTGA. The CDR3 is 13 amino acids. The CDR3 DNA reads TGTGCCAGCAGCCCGGGCAGGGCACACGAGCAGTACTTC. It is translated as CASSPGRAHEQYF.

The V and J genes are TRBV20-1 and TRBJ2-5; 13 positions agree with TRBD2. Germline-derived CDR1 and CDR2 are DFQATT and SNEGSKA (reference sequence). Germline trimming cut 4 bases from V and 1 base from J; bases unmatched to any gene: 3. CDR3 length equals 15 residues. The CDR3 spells CSATRLAGGQETQYF. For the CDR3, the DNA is TGCAGTGCTACCCGACTAGCGGGGGGCCAAGAGACCCAGTACTTC.